The rows below give T cell receptor beta chains drawn from one sample of a study of shared clonotypes between healthy human individuals. Clones were sequenced by immunoSEQ multiplex PCR, and TCRdb holds only the in-frame ones, with some missing. The sample yields hundreds of thousands of clones, 85% to 95% seen once. The sample comprised naive CD8+ T cells sorted from blood. These receptors came from a woman in her thirties in good health. The CDR3 runs from the conserved cysteine through the conserved F or W.

v_gene: TRBV2
CDR3aa: CASKVTGGNTETQYF

v_gene: TRBV9
CDR3aa: CASSVGQGYGNTIYF

v_gene: TRBV27
CDR3aa: CASSLMTGTGPYEQYF

v_gene: TRBV28
CDR3aa: CASSLQGKTYEQYF

v_gene: TRBV28
CDR3aa: CASSPRIGLDTQYF

v_gene: TRBV2
CDR3aa: CASSHDGTGAGELFF

v_gene: TRBV27
CDR3aa: CASTRTGSTSDEQFF

v_gene: TRBV9
CDR3aa: CASSVRTSAPNEQFF

v_gene: TRBV13
CDR3aa: CASSSTDSSSSYNEQFF

v_gene: TRBV2
CDR3aa: CASTRTGGVLDTQYF

v_gene: TRBV6-6
CDR3aa: CASSPPNTGELFF

v_gene: TRBV5-6
CDR3aa: CASSGILVAGEIDANEQFF

v_gene: TRBV29-1
CDR3aa: CSVGTGRTGNTEAFF

v_gene: TRBV5-5
CDR3aa: CASIGLRDRVNTEAFF

v_gene: TRBV30
CDR3aa: CAGTLGGRDTGELFF

v_gene: TRBV6-1
CDR3aa: CASSEASRASYGYTF

v_gene: TRBV5-3
CDR3aa: CARTRTGQTGNTIYF

v_gene: TRBV27
CDR3aa: CASSEAGITEAFF

v_gene: TRBV28
CDR3aa: CASSLWTTSGTEAFF

v_gene: TRBV19
CDR3aa: CASSIGDRGMAYEQYF

v_gene: TRBV4-1
CDR3aa: CASSQAPGLAGHNEQFF

v_gene: TRBV5-4
CDR3aa: CASSSEDEQYF

v_gene: TRBV11-1
CDR3aa: CASTQGQTYEQYF

v_gene: TRBV10-2
CDR3aa: CATTSGRVNEQFF

v_gene: TRBV7-9
CDR3aa: CASSSQDRGTNTEAFF

v_gene: TRBV27
CDR3aa: CASSLLYSGANVLTF